The next 14 T cell receptor beta chains were all read from a single sample in a study of blood T cell repertoires in COVID-19 (TCRdb year 2020). Receptor libraries were prepared by the immunoSEQ multiplex PCR assay. TCRdb carries this immuneACCESS record with in-frame sequences only. Its versions omit some clonotypes, under half of them owing to an unresolved V gene in the studies checked, with the rest unexplained. The sample data list 60,000 to 100,000 clones, and around 90% of these were observed just once. Of the sample, over 4% is held by the ten largest clones. The sample consisted of peripheral blood. The receptors were gathered from a man aged 45-65 years with active COVID-19.

The chain recombines TRBV7-3 with TRBJ2-2; possible D gene TRBD2, 5 bases. The CDR3 has 18 amino acids. CDR1 and CDR2 from the germline V gene are SGHTA and FQGTGA. Trimming left V 2 bases short and J 4 bases short, with 20 bases between. The CDR3 bases are TGTGCCAGCAGCTTACTAGGGTCGGGGAGCGGTGGCACCGGGGAGCTGTTTTTT. Translation gives CASSLLGSGSGGTGELFF.

The chain combines TRBV7-9 with TRBJ2-3; 7 bases match TRBD2. CDR3 length: 16 amino acids. Germline V gives CDR1 SEHNR, CDR2 FQNEAQ (reference sequence). V dropped 5 bases and J dropped 2; count of bases not matched to a gene: 10. The CDR3 protein is CASSTWGGGFTDTQYF. The CDR3 DNA sequence: TGTGCCAGCAGCACCTGGGGCGGGGGATTCACAGATACGCAGTATTTT.

The J gene is TRBJ2-2, the V gene TRBV5-6; no definite D call. The V gene's germline CDR1 is SGHDT and CDR2 YYEEEE. V shed 0 bases and J shed 4 bases, with 7 bases lying between them. The CDR3 loop spans 14 amino acids. CDR3 sequence: CASSLVSGTGELFF. The CDR3 DNA is TGTGCCAGCAGCTTGGTATCAGGCACCGGGGAGCTGTTTTTT.

The chain carries TRBV11-2 and TRBJ1-1; D is uncertain. This CDR3 region has 16 residues. Per the germline V gene, CDR1 is SGHAT and CDR2 is FQNNGV. V lost 5 bases to trimming and J lost 1 base, with 17 bases between them. The CDR3 nucleotides are TGTGCCAGCAGCCCCCTCCGGGCGGAGGCGAACACTGAAGCTTTCTTT. Protein: CASSPLRAEANTEAFF.

This clone showed up just once. This chain joins TRBV28 and TRBJ1-5; 8 nucleotides align to TRBD1. Germline CDR1 MDHEN, CDR2 SYDVKM. The CDR3 has 16 residues. The V and J ends lost 4 bases and 3 bases, in that order; junction bases with no gene match: 8. This CDR3 is CASSWGHRGNNQPQHF. In nucleotides, the CDR3 is TGTGCCAGCAGTTGGGGCCACAGGGGGAACAATCAGCCCCAGCATTTT.

The chain employs TRBV5-6 and TRBJ2-1, with D possibly TRBD2 on 6 matching bases. The length of the CDR3 is 15 residues. CDR1 SGHDT and CDR2 YYEEEE come from the germline V gene. V was cut by 0 bases and J by 1 base, with 8 bases left in between. CDR3 region: CASSLAGVSYNEQFF. The CDR3 DNA sequence: TGTGCCAGCAGCTTGGCGGGAGTGTCCTACAATGAGCAGTTCTTC.

The chain employs TRBV2 and TRBJ1-4; D is perhaps TRBD1 (5 bases). There are 14 residues in the CDR3. Germline assignment: CDR1 SNHLY and CDR2 FYNNEI. V was pared by 4 bases and J by 2 bases, with 8 bases between. The CDR3 bases are TGTGCCAGCAGTGTCGACAGCACTAATGAAAAACTGTTTTTT. It translates to CASSVDSTNEKLFF.

The chain uses TRBV28 and TRBJ1-1, with D perhaps TRBD1 (5 bases). The length of the CDR3 is 17 residues. V was cut by 5 bases and J by 4 bases, with 23 bases left in between. Germline CDR1 and CDR2: MDHEN and SYDVKM. The CDR3 region is CASSPRRGEVSGTEAFF. In DNA form, the CDR3 reads TGTGCCAGCAGTCCTAGACGGGGGGAGGTTAGCGGCACTGAAGCTTTCTTT.

The chain joins TRBV6-5 to TRBJ1-1, with 7 bases identical to TRBD1. Germline V CDR1 and CDR2: MNHEY, SVGAGI. The length of the CDR3 is 15 residues. Trimming at V came to 1 base and at J to 4 bases, leaving 6 bases not matched to a gene. In DNA, the CDR3 is TGTGCCAGCAGTTACTTAAACAGGGGCGGCACTGAAGCTTTCTTT. Amino acids: CASSYLNRGGTEAFF.

The genes are TRBV6-4 and TRBJ1-6; perhaps TRBD1 as D (5 bases). Trimming shortened V by 8 bases and J by 9 bases, and 14 bases separated the two germline ends. CDR3 length equals 13 residues. Germline loops: CDR1 MRHNA, CDR2 SNTAGT. CDR3 nucleotide sequence: TGTGCCAGCGGCCGGGACGGGGGTTCACCCCTCCACTTT. It codes for CASGRDGGSPLHF.

This clone was counted a single time. V usage is TRBV12-3 or TRBV12-4 and J usage is TRBJ1-2; TRBD1 aligns across 9 bases. The ends lost 5 bases at V and 7 bases at J; junction bases unmatched: 5. The CDR3 is made up of 13 amino acids. CDR3 region: CASSPMTGGGYTF. CDR3 nucleotides: TGTGCCAGCAGTCCAATGACAGGGGGTGGCTACACCTTC.

The V gene is TRBV28, the J gene TRBJ1-4, with TRBD1 identical over 9 bases. The CDR3 totals 14 residues. Trimming took 4 bases from V and 7 from J; bases not matched to a gene: 4. Per germline, CDR1 MDHEN and CDR2 SYDVKM. This CDR3 reads CASSYRGHLEKLFF. The DNA of the CDR3 is TGTGCCAGCAGTTACAGGGGGCATCTTGAAAAACTGTTTTTT.

The V gene is TRBV7-2, the J gene TRBJ1-5, with TRBD1 identical over 11 bases. This CDR3 region has 15 residues. CDR1 is SGHTA, CDR2 FQGNSA, per germline. J lost 6 bases, V lost 3 bases, and 4 bases had no gene match. CDR3 DNA: TGTGCCAGCAGCTTCCGGACAGGGGGCCGTCAGCCCCAGCATTTT. Encoded protein: CASSFRTGGRQPQHF.

This chain links TRBV5-1 with TRBJ1-1; weak D call: TRBD1 (6 bases). CDR1 and CDR2 from the germline V gene are SGHRS and YFSETQ. The CDR3 extends over 15 amino acids. V was clipped by 6 bases and J by 2 bases, with 17 bases between them. The CDR3 protein is CASKPAGTLNTEAFF. CDR3 coding DNA: TGCGCCAGCAAACCCGCCGGGACACTAAACACTGAAGCTTTCTTT.